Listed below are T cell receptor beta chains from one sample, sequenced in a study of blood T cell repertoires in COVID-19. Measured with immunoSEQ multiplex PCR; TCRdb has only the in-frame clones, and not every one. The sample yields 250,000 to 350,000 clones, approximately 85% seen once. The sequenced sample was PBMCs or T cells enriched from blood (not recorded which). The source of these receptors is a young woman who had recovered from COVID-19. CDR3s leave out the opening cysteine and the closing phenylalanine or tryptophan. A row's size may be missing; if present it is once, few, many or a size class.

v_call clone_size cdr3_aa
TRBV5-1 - ASSLGQRGNSPLH
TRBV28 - ASSLKNRGRLLSYNEQF
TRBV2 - ASSEEGGAETQY
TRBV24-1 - ATSDRTGPSNQPQH
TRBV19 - ASGGLAIPGNEQF
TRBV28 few ASSLTGQGGGYT
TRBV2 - ASSRGSGANVLT
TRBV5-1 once ASSRDSYEQY
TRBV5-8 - ASSLLGGAQDQPQH
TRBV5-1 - ASSWTGGGQETQY
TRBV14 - ASSHRKRYYEQY
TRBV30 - AWSGKRGSYEQY
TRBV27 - ASKGASPGNQPQH
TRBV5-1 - ASSSRDRDLSEQF
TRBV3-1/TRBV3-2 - ASEAAPGQPQH
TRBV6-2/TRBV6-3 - ASSPQRLDRAHGNTIY
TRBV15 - ATRQPQGDTEAF
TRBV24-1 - ATSALGDRVDEQF
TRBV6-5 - ATSDRGYLRETQY
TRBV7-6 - ASSLGGSGGVQPSSYNEQF
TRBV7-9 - ASSGDRAVIYEQY
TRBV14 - ASSPRSRLRDTEAF
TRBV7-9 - ASSLSGQGLEKLF
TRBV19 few ASTTPPTGGNTIY
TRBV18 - ASSPLSNYGYT
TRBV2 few ASSAGQGASYEQY
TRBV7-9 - ASSSARQGRSGNTIY
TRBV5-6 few ASSPKTGAGNTIY
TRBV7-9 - ASSLVRDNSPLH
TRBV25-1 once ASRDRESDGAF
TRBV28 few ASSLGSRLAGGYEQY
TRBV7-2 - ASSLTKDTKNTEAF
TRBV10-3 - AISVTERGYT
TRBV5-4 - ASSFLDRGSGNTIY
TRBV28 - ARFTGVADTQY
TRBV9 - ASSVEISGSGEQF
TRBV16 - ASSQSGRGWAEQY
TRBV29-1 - NLHGVGQGLYEQY
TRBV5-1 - ASSPGGQY
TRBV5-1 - ASSLGLDYNEQF
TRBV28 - AGGGFNSNQPQH
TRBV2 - ASSRQGGNNEQF
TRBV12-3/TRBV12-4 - ASILRGATGYT
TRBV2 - ASSGGDTEAF
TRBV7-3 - ASSSDPDSGYT
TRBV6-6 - ASSYGTGLITEAF
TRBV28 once ASGGTRGILDSYNSPLH
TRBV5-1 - ASTQWVGAGDTQY
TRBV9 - ASSDPGQGFWHGYT